This T cell receptor (beta chain) stems from a study of T-cell memory formation after mild COVID-19. Study summary: Clustering of TCRs was largely donor specific. Study results and caveats: The authors did not confirm SARS-CoV-2 specificity of second-wave clones peaking day 37. From day 15 to 85, contracting clones were balanced between CD4 and CD8, whereas later expanders leaned toward CD4+.

CDR3 length: 13 amino acids. V gave up 10 bases and J gave up 2 bases; unmatched junction bases: 7. The germline V gene has CDR1 SEHNR and CDR2 FQNEAQ (reference sequence). 5'RACE primed from the constant segment yielded TCR alpha and TCR beta cDNA libraries bearing sample barcodes and UMIs. TCRdb reprocessed the 5' RACE reads via MiXCR and lists one record per CDR3 protein. The sample contains around 450,000 distinct CDR3 sequences, around 18% of which appear only once. This clonotype was seen only a few times. The antigen remains undetermined. This sequence joins TRBV7-9 and TRBJ2-5; 7 nucleotides match TRBD1. This TCR came from an adult woman who had mild COVID-19 (a few samples of this study predate the infection). Cell type and time point are not known. The sample was PBMCs or a T cell subset sorted from them (not recorded which). The CDR3 nucleotides are TGTGCCATAGGTGGGACAGTACAAGAGACCCAGTACTTC. Its translation: CAIGGTVQETQYF.